These 16 T cell receptor beta chains share one sample of origin, sequenced in a study of early T cells in non-severe SARS-CoV-2 infection. TCRdb fed the 5' RACE reads into MiXCR, producing one record per CDR3 protein. This table holds some 80,000 distinct CDR3 sequences, about 12% found once. The sequences come from whole blood, collected at baseline. All receptors come from an adult who was a healthcare worker with PCR-confirmed SARS-CoV-2 infection or an uninfected control (not recorded which). The donor label of this sample is uncertain.

This clonotype was observed at least ten times. J is TRBJ2-1 and V is TRBV6-2 or TRBV6-3, with D perhaps matching TRBD2 (7 bases). Trimming took off 6 bases at V and 9 bases at J, with 21 bases between the two ends. There are 15 residues in the CDR3. The germline V gene encodes CDR1 MNHEY and CDR2 SVGEGT. The CDR3 DNA follows: TGTGCCAGCAGCTATGCGAGGGGGGGCCTTATTGAGCAGTTCTTC. It translates to CASSYARGGLIEQFF.

This clonotype occurred a few times. This chain links TRBV7-9 with TRBJ2-2; D is perhaps TRBD1 (5 bases). This CDR3 is built from 14 residues. Germline assignment: CDR1 SEHNR and CDR2 FQNEAQ (reference sequence). The ends were cut back, 9 bases at V and 4 bases at J, with 15 bases in the middle. CDR3 bases: TGTGCCAGTTTCGCTCGACAGCCCACCGGGGAGCTGTTTTTT. Its protein product is CASFARQPTGELFF. The variable domain in full, with the rest retrieved from reference TRBV7-9 and TRBJ2-2, is DTGVSQNPRHKITKRGQNVTFRCDPISEHNRLYWYRQTLGQGPEFLTYFQNEAQLEKSRLLSDRFSAERPKGSFSTLEIQRTEQGDSAMYLCASFARQPTGELFFGEGSRLTVL.

The gene calls are TRBV4-2 and TRBJ2-1; tentatively, D is TRBD1 (6 bases). The CDR3 runs to 14 residues. The V gene lost 6 bases and the J gene lost 10 bases, with 19 bases spanning the gap. Germline CDR1 LGHNA, CDR2 YNFKEQ. The CDR3 DNA reads as TGTGCCAGCAGGAAACAGACAGGCCCGGCCGAGCAGTTCTTC. It yields the protein CASRKQTGPAEQFF.

This clonotype has a count of ten or more. The rearrangement links TRBV4-1 to TRBJ2-1, with 13 bases lining up with TRBD2. CDR1 and CDR2 (germline): MGHRA, YSYEKL. CDR3 length: 15 residues. The ends lost 6 bases at V and 6 bases at J; junction bases unmatched: 5. The CDR3 DNA sequence: TGCGCCAGCAGAATACTAGCGGGGGGGCCCAATGAGCAGTTCTTC. This encodes CASRILAGGPNEQFF.

This rearrangement joins TRBV11-2 to TRBJ2-2, with no clear D. The germline gives CDR1 SGHAT, CDR2 FQNNGV. V lost 3 bases and J lost 0, with 2 bases in between. This CDR3 has 13 residues. This CDR3 is CASSFANTGELFF. DNA of the CDR3: TGTGCCAGCAGCTTCGCGAACACCGGGGAGCTGTTTTTT.

At least ten counts were recorded for this clonotype. The chain has TRBV27 and TRBJ2-3; either TRBD1 or TRBD2 may supply D (5 bases each). The CDR3 is 15 residues long. Germline V CDR1 and CDR2: MNHEY, SMNVEV (reference sequence). V was trimmed by 2 bases and J by 2 bases, leaving 11 bases between them. CDR3 DNA sequence: TGTGCCAGCAGTTTAAGAGGGGACCACACAGATACGCAGTATTTT. Encoded protein: CASSLRGDHTDTQYF.

The chain has TRBV7-6 and TRBJ1-1; 8 bases agree with TRBD1. The CDR3 contains 12 residues. Germline values: CDR1 SGHVS, CDR2 FNYEAQ. V lost 5 bases and J lost 12; bases outside the gene matches: 8. CDR3 amino acids: CASSGGQGTTFF. In nucleotides, the CDR3 is TGTGCCAGCAGCGGCGGACAGGGAACAACTTTCTTT.

This clonotype has a count of ten or more. The chain employs TRBV20-1 and TRBJ1-1, with a weak D call TRBD1 (5 bases). The germline gives CDR1 DFQATT, CDR2 SNEGSKA (reference sequence). With 6 bases removed from V and 0 bases from J, the gap between germline ends came to 11 bases. The CDR3 extends over 13 amino acids. CDR3: CSAGPLLNTEAFF. In nucleotides, the CDR3 is TGCAGTGCGGGACCCCTCTTGAACACTGAAGCTTTCTTT.

The genes are TRBV5-6 and TRBJ2-7; D not resolved. This CDR3 spans 14 amino acids. Germline CDR1 is SGHDT and CDR2 is YYEEEE. Trimming removed 2 bases at V and 5 bases at J, with 14 bases between. The CDR3 bases are TGTGCCAGCAGCTTCGAGCTCCGAACGGACGAGCAGTACTTC. Its protein is CASSFELRTDEQYF.

The V and J genes are TRBV10-1 and TRBJ1-5; TRBD1 is a possible D gene (5 bases). Trimming cost V 6 bases and J 3 bases, with 9 bases left between them. The V gene's germline CDR1 is WNHNN and CDR2 SYGVQD (reference sequence). This CDR3 spans 13 amino acids. CDR3: CASSRAFNQPQHF. CDR3 DNA sequence: TGCGCCAGCAGCAGGGCTTTCAATCAGCCCCAGCATTTT.

The chain combines TRBV7-8 with TRBJ1-4, with 7 bases aligning to TRBD1. The junction had 18 bases not matched to a gene; V was cut back by 4 bases and J by 1 base. CDR1 SGHVS and CDR2 FQNEAQ come from the germline V gene. The CDR3 spans 20 residues. CDR3 loop: CASSSYRGTGILGTNEKLFF. CDR3 DNA: TGTGCCAGCAGCTCGTACAGGGGTACGGGAATATTAGGAACTAATGAAAAACTGTTTTTT.

The rearrangement links TRBV7-2 to TRBJ2-7; 7 bases map to TRBD2. Germline CDR1 reads SGHTA; CDR2 reads FQGNSA. The CDR3 has 13 amino acids. V trimming: 2 bases; J trimming: 4 bases; junction bases outside the gene matches: 2. CDR3 protein: CASSLLAVYEQYF. The CDR3 DNA reads TGTGCCAGCAGCTTACTAGCGGTTTACGAGCAGTACTTC.

The chain joins TRBV9 to TRBJ2-3, with 10 bases lining up with TRBD2. The length of the CDR3 is 16 residues. The junction had 4 bases not matched to a gene; V was cut back by 1 base and J by 2 bases. CDR1 is SGDLS and CDR2 is YYNGEE in the germline V gene. CDR3 amino acids: CASSVTSGVFTDTQYF. The CDR3 DNA is TGTGCCAGCAGCGTAACTAGCGGGGTTTTCACAGATACGCAGTATTTT. The full variable domain, with the rest looked up from reference TRBV9 and TRBJ2-3, is DSGVTQTPKHLITATGQRVTLRCSPRSGDLSVYWYQQSLDQGLQFLIQYYNGEERAKGNILERFSAQQFPDLHSELNLSSLELGDSALYFCASSVTSGVFTDTQYFGPGTRLTVL.

This clonotype was found a few times. CDR3 protein: CSVAVTNEKLFF. CDR3 coding DNA: TGCAGCGTTGCGGTGACTAATGAAAAACTGTTTTTT. V is TRBV29-1 and J is TRBJ1-4, with D hard to call. Germline assignment: CDR1 SQVTM and CDR2 ANQGSEA. This CDR3 region has 12 residues. V was cut by 4 bases and J by 2 bases, with 5 bases left in between.

The chain employs TRBV4-3 and TRBJ1-2; possible D gene TRBD1, 5 bases. Per the germline V gene, CDR1 is LGHNA and CDR2 is YSLEER. Trimming took 1 base from V and 4 from J, leaving 10 bases between them. The CDR3 is 14 amino acids. CDR3 protein: CASSQVRGTYGYTF. The CDR3 DNA sequence: TGCGCCAGCAGCCAAGTTCGGGGCACCTATGGCTACACCTTC.

This clonotype was seen a few times. CDR3 protein: CASSPRLKAQPQHF. The CDR3 DNA reads as TGTGCCAGCAGTCCTAGATTGAAGGCCCAGCCCCAGCATTTT. This chain uses TRBV27 with TRBJ1-5; D remains unclear. V shed 5 bases and J shed 7 bases, with 15 bases lying between them. The CDR3 spans 14 residues. CDR1 and CDR2 (germline): MNHEY, SMNVEV (reference sequence).